This T cell receptor beta chain is from a study of CD8+CD57+ T cells in acquired aplastic anemia. On the study more broadly: Sorted CD4+ and CD8+ cells gave a mean 3.2 ug DNA, range roughly 0.18 to 27.4 ug. Healthy CD8+ samples averaged roughly 10 million reads.

The CDR3 length is 18 residues. Germline CDR1 and CDR2: SGHTA and FQGNSA. With 1 base removed from V and 7 bases from J, the gap between germline ends came to 23 bases. The study profiled TCR beta VDJ and CDR3 using genomic DNA as template. Via MiXCR, TCRdb re-called the reads, giving one row per CDR3 protein. The sample yields hundreds of thousands of distinct CDR3 sequences, 65% to 80% seen once. Whole-study results and caveats: Between patients and controls, twenty-nine CD8+ CDR3 sequences were found in common. For CD8+ Simpson's diversity, patients and controls showed no significant difference.

As regards this clonotype: What it binds is unknown.

Sequences were obtained from sorted CD4+, CD8+, or CD8+CD57+ T cells (not recorded which) from PBMCs. This chain uses TRBV7-2 with TRBJ1-5; D not resolved. The clonotype originates from a human donor in good health, serving as a control. The CDR3 loop reads CASSLEANNSPLHQPQHF. CDR3 DNA sequence: TGTGCCAGCAGCTTAGAGGCAAATAATTCACCCCTCCACCAGCCCCAGCATTTT. Looking up the rest from reference TRBV7-2 and TRBJ1-5 gives the full variable domain: GAGVSQSPSNKVTEKGKDVELRCDPISGHTALYWYRQSLGQGLEFLIYFQGNSAPDKSGLPSDRFSAERTGGSVSTLTIQRTQQEDSAVYLCASSLEANNSPLHQPQHFGDGTRLSIL.